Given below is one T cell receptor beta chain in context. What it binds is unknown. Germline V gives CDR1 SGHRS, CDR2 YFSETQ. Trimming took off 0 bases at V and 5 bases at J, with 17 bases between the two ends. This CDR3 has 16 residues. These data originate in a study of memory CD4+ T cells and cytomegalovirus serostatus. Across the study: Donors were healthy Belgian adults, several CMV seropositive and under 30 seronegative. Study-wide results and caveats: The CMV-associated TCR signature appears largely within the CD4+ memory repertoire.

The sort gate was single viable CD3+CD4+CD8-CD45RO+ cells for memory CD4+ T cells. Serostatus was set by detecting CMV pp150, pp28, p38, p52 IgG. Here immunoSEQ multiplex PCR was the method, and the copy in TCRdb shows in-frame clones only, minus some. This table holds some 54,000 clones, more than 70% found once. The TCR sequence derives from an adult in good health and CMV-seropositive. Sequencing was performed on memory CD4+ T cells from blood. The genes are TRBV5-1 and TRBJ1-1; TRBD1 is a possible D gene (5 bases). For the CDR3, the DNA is TGCGCCAGCAGCTTGGATTGGGGCAACGAGGAGACTGAAGCTTTCTTT. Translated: CASSLDWGNEETEAFF. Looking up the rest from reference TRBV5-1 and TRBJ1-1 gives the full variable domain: KAGVTQTPRYLIKTRGQQVTLSCSPISGHRSVSWYQQTPGQGLQFLFEYFSETQRNKGNFPGRFSGRQFSNSRSEMNVSTLELGDSALYLCASSLDWGNEETEAFFGQGTRLTVV.